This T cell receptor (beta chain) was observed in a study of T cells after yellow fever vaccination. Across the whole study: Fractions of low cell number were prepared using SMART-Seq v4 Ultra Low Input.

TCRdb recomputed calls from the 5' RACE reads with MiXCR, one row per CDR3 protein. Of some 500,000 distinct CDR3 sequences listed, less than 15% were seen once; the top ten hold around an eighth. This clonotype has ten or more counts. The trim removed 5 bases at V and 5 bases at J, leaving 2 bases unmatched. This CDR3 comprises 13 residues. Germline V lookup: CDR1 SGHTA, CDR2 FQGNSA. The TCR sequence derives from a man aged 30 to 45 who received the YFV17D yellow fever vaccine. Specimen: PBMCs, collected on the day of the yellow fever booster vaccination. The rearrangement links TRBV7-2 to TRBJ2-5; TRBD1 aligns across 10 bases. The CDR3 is CASSPGQGETQYF. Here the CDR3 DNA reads TGTGCCAGCAGCCCGGGACAGGGGGAGACCCAGTACTTC.